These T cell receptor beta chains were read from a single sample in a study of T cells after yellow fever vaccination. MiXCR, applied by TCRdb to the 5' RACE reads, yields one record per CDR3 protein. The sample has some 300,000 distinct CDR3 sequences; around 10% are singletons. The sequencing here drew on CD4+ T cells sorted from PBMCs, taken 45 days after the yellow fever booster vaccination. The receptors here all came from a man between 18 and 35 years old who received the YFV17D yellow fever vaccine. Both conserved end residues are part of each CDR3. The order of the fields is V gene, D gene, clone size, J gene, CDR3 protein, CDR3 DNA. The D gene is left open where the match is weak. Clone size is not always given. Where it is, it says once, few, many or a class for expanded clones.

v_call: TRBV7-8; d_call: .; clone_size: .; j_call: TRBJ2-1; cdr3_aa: CASSRQGGSSYNEQFF; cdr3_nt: TGTGCCAGCAGCAGACAAGGAGGCAGCTCCTACAATGAGCAGTTCTTC
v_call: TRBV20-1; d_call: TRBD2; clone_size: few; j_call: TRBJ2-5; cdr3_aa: CSAKAGGQETQYF; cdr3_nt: TGCAGTGCAAAGGCGGGGGGCCAAGAGACCCAGTACTTC
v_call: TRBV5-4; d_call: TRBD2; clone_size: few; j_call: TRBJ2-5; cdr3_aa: CASSSGTSGETQYF; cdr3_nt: TGTGCCAGCAGCTCCGGGACTAGTGGTGAGACCCAGTACTTC
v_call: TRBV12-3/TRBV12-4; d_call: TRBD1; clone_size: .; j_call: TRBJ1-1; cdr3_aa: CASSLTSGGLNTEAFF; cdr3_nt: TGTGCCAGCAGTTTGACGTCAGGGGGCCTGAACACTGAAGCTTTCTTT
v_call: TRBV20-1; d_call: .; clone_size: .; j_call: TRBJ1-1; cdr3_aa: CSARKSTEAFF; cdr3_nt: TGCAGTGCTAGGAAAAGTACTGAAGCTTTCTTT
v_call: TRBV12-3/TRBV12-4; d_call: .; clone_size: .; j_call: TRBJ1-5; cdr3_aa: CASSLGQTTMEPQHF; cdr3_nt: TGTGCCAGCAGTTTAGGGCAGACAACCATGGAGCCCCAGCATTTT
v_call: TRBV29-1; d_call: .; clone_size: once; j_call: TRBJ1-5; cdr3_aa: CSVESRHNKSNQPQHF; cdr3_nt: TGCAGCGTTGAAAGTCGGCATAATAAGAGCAATCAGCCCCAGCATTTT
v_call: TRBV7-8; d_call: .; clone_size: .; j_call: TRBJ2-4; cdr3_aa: CASSLGSSPLAKNIQYF; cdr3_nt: TGTGCCAGCAGCTTAGGTTCAAGCCCGTTAGCCAAAAACATTCAGTACTTC
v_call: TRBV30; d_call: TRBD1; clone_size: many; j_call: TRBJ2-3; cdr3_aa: CAWNPQGEDTQYF; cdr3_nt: TGTGCCTGGAATCCGCAGGGGGAGGATACGCAGTATTTT
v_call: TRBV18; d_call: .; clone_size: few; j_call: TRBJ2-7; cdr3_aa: CASSPPGLGAYEQYF; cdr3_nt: TGTGCCAGCTCACCACCGGGACTGGGCGCCTACGAGCAGTACTTC
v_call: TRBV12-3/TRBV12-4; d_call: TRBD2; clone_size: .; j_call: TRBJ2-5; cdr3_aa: CASTQGTSGGGETQYF; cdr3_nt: TGTGCCAGCACCCAGGGGACTAGCGGGGGCGGCGAGACCCAGTACTTC
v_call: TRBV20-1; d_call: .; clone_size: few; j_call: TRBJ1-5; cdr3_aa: CSVPLGGGQPQHF; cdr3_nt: TGCAGTGTCCCCCTTGGAGGCGGCCAGCCCCAGCATTTT
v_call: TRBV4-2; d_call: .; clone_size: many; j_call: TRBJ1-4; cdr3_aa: CASSQEGGHKNEKLFF; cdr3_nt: TGTGCCAGCAGCCAAGAAGGCGGACATAAAAATGAAAAACTGTTTTTT
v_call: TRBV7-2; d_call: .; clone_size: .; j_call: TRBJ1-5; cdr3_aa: CASRLGNQPQHF; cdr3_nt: TGTGCCAGCAGGTTGGGGAATCAGCCCCAGCATTTT
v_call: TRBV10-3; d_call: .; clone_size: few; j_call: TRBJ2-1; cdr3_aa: CAIGRGAIEQFF; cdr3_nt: TGTGCCATCGGGCGAGGGGCCATTGAGCAGTTCTTC
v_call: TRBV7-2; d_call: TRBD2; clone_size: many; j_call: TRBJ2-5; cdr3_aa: CASSFQRGDGETQYF; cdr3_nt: TGTGCCAGCAGCTTCCAGCGGGGGGACGGGGAGACCCAGTACTTC
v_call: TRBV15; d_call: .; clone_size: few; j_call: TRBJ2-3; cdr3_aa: CATSTTNGSLIDTQYF; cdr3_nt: TGTGCCACCAGCACCACTAACGGGTCTCTCATAGATACGCAGTATTTT
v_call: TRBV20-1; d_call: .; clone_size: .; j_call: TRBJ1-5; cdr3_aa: CSARNLQGGLFSQPQHF; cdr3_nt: TGCAGTGCTAGAAATCTGCAGGGTGGGTTGTTCAGTCAGCCCCAGCATTTT
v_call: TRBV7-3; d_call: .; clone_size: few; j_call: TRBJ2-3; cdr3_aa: CASSFTTTDTQYF; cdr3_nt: TGTGCCAGCAGCTTCACCACGACAGATACGCAGTATTTT
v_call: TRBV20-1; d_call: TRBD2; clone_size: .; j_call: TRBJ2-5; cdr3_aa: CSATRTSGPETQYF; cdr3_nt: TGCAGTGCCACGAGGACTAGCGGGCCAGAGACCCAGTACTTC
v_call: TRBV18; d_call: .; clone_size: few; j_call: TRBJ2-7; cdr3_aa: CASSPGLSGTYEQYF; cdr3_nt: TGTGCCAGCTCACCGGGACTGAGTGGGACCTACGAGCAGTACTTC
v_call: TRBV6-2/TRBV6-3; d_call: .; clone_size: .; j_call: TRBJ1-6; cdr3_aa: CASSYSNRNNSPLHF; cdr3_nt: TGTGCCAGCAGTTACTCGAACAGAAACAATTCACCCCTCCACTTT
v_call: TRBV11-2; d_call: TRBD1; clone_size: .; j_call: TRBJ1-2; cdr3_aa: CASRQAGTGLGYTF; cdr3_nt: TGTGCCAGCAGACAAGCCGGGACAGGGTTAGGCTACACCTTC
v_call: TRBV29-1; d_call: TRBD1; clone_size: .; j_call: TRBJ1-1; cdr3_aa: CSVERDRLMNTEAFF; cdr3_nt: TGCAGCGTTGAGAGGGACAGGTTAATGAACACTGAAGCTTTCTTT
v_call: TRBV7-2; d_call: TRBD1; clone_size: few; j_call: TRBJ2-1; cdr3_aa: CASSKQNRGTGSALDEQFF; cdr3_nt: TGTGCCAGCAGCAAACAAAATCGCGGGACAGGTTCGGCTCTCGATGAGCAGTTCTTC
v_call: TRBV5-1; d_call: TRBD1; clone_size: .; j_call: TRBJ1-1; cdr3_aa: CASSVLTGDTEAFF; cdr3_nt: TGCGCCAGCAGCGTATTGACAGGGGACACTGAAGCTTTCTTT
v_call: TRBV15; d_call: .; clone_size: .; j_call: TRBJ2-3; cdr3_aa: CATLSSATDTQYF; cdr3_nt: TGTGCCACCCTGAGTTCGGCCACAGATACGCAGTATTTT
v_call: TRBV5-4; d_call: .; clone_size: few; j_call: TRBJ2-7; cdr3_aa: CASSQEVQEDYEQYF; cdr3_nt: TGTGCCAGCAGCCAAGAGGTTCAAGAAGATTACGAGCAGTACTTC
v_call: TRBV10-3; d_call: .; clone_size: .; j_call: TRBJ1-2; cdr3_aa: CAISGGDYGYTF; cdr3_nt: TGTGCCATCAGTGGCGGGGACTATGGCTACACCTTC
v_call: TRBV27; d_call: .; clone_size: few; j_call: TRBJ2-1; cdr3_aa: CASTTPRGGTHNEQFF; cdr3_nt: TGTGCCAGCACCACCCCTAGGGGGGGAACACACAATGAGCAGTTCTTC